Each of the 9 T cell receptor beta chains below was sequenced from the same sample in a study of long-term antiretroviral therapy in people with HIV (dated by TCRdb to about 2022). The immunoSEQ hsTCRB v3.0 assay was used at survey level resolution to sequence the TRB variable region. Sourced from immuneACCESS, this table was stored by TCRdb with only in-frame sequences that have V and J called. A share of the clones is absent; for the studies checked, an unresolved V gene accounts for under half, and the remainder has no known explanation. The sample data list around 43,000 clones, and roughly 93% of these were observed just once. The ten largest make up approximately 2% of the sample. This material consisted of unsorted PBMCs, taken 9.2 years after starting antiretroviral therapy. The source of these receptors is a man aged 30 to 39 with HIV.

This chain joins TRBV28 and TRBJ1-5; 10 bases are shared with TRBD1. Germline V lookup: CDR1 MDHEN, CDR2 SYDVKM. After removal of 3 bases from V and 5 bases from J, the junction contained 10 bases not matched to a gene. This CDR3 has 17 residues. CDR3 loop: CASSLPWDRGGDQPQHF. The CDR3 DNA follows: TGTGCCAGCAGTTTGCCCTGGGACAGGGGAGGGGATCAGCCCCAGCATTTT.

The chain has TRBV19 and TRBJ2-5; 7 bases align to TRBD1. The V gene's germline CDR1 is LNHDA and CDR2 SQIVND (reference sequence). V shed 4 bases and J 2 bases; nucleotides not matched to a gene: 4. The CDR3 has 14 amino acids. CDR3 nucleotides: TGTGCCAGTAGTAGGGGACAGAGACAAGAGACCCAGTACTTC. This codes for CASSRGQRQETQYF.

This sequence joins TRBV5-4 and TRBJ1-1; unclear D gene. The CDR3 has 13 amino acids. Germline CDR1 reads SGHNT; CDR2 reads YYREEE (reference sequence). Trimming took off 4 bases at V and 6 bases at J, with 13 bases between the two ends. The CDR3 is CASSLTGMPEAFF. As DNA, the CDR3 is TGTGCCAGCAGCCTGACCGGGATGCCTGAAGCTTTCTTT. The full variable domain, rest sourced from reference TRBV5-4 and TRBJ1-1, is ETGVTQSPTHLIKTRGQQVTLRCSSQSGHNTVSWYQQALGQGPQFIFQYYREEENGRGNFPPRFSGLQFPNYSSELNVNALELDDSALYLCASSLTGMPEAFFGQGTRLTVV.

Written as DNA, the CDR3 is TGTGCCAGCAGCTTAACTGGTGGGGCCAACGTCCTGACTTTC. It is translated as CASSLTGGANVLTF. This chain joins TRBV7-3 and TRBJ2-6, with D hard to call. CDR1 is SGHTA and CDR2 is FQGTGA in the germline V gene. With 0 bases removed from V and 3 bases from J, the gap between germline ends came to 3 bases. The CDR3 has 14 residues.

The rearrangement links TRBV28 to TRBJ2-7; 9 nucleotides line up with TRBD1. CDR3 length equals 14 residues. The V and J ends lost 3 bases and 6 bases, in that order; junction bases with no gene match: 6. Germline-derived CDR1 and CDR2 are MDHEN and SYDVKM. The CDR3 loop is CASSLGTGYFEQYV. Written as DNA, the CDR3 is TGTGCCAGCAGTTTGGGGACAGGGTACTTCGAGCAGTACGTC.

The chain's CDR3 is CASSRDGNQPQHF. The CDR3 DNA is TGTGCCAGCAGCCGCGACGGCAATCAGCCCCAGCATTTT. The chain carries TRBV5-8 and TRBJ1-5, with D unclear. V was shortened by 4 bases and J by 2 bases, with 7 bases between the two germline ends. Germline CDR1 is SGHTS and CDR2 is YDEGEE. The CDR3 consists of 13 residues. Combining the CDR3 with reference TRBV5-8 and TRBJ1-5 gives the whole variable domain EAGVTQSPTHLIKTRGQQATLRCSPISGHTSVYWYQQALGLGLQFLLWYDEGEERNRGNFPPRFSGRQFPNYSSELNVNALELEDSALYLCASSRDGNQPQHFGDGTRLSIL.

The J gene is TRBJ2-7, the V gene TRBV30; TRBD1 agrees at 9 bases. The V segment lost 2 bases and the J segment 5 bases; nucleotides outside the gene matches: 4. Per the germline V gene, CDR1 is GTSNPN and CDR2 is SVGIG (reference sequence). The CDR3 has 13 amino acids. CDR3 DNA sequence: TGTGCCTGGAGTAAGACAGGGGGGAACGAGCAGTACTTC. This gives the protein CAWSKTGGNEQYF.

This chain uses TRBV6-1 with TRBJ1-6, with unresolved D. CDR1 is MNHNS and CDR2 is SASEGT in the germline V gene. There are 14 residues in the CDR3. Deletions cut 0 bases from V and 10 bases from J, with 10 bases between. The CDR3 sequence is CASSEAPALSPLHF. Written as DNA, the CDR3 is TGTGCCAGCAGTGAAGCCCCAGCATTATCACCCCTCCACTTT.

The chain recombines TRBV6-1 with TRBJ2-7; D might be TRBD1 (6 bases). V was clipped by 0 bases and J by 2 bases, with 11 bases between them. This CDR3 is 15 amino acids long. Germline lookup yields CDR1 MNHNS and CDR2 SASEGT. In DNA form, the CDR3 reads TGTGCCAGCAGTGAAGCGTCAGGGGACGCCTACGAGCAGTACGTC. As protein: CASSEASGDAYEQYV.